This TCR beta chain emerged from a study of vaccination and CD4 T cells after COVID-19. Points from the study as a whole: Convalescent patients gained a median about 90% of their reactive clones only post-vaccination. From a median of about 20 to 40, SARS-CoV-2-reactive clonotypes increased, though not significantly.

Deletions cut 5 bases from V and 3 bases from J, with 14 bases between. The CDR3 runs to 15 residues. The germline CDR1 and CDR2 sequences are DFQATT and SNEGSKA (reference sequence). TCRdb ran MiXCR on the PCR reads and lists one entry per CDR3 protein. The data hold 15,000 to 25,000 distinct CDR3 sequences, with 60% observed a single time. Notes on this clonotype: Its antigen is as yet unknown.

The sample in question was CD4+ T cells from blood, obtained after SARS-CoV-2 vaccination. This clonotype originated in a human donor who had recovered from COVID-19. The genes are TRBV20-1 and TRBJ1-6, with D uncertain. The CDR3 sequence: CSASDGIIYNSPLHF. CDR3 DNA: TGCAGTGCTTCGGACGGCATAATCTATAATTCACCCCTCCACTTT.